This T cell receptor beta chain emerged from a study of blood T cell repertoires in COVID-19. Using immunoSEQ multiplex PCR, the repertoire was profiled, and TCRdb retains in-frame clones only, with some absent. The table has about 250,000 clones, 75% to 90% seen once. The sample was PBMCs or T cells enriched from blood (not recorded which). The TCR comes from a woman in her twenties or thirties who had recovered from COVID-19.

This CDR3 reads CASSTTDTGGLNEQFF. DNA for the CDR3: TGTGCCAGCTCAACCACCGACACAGGCGGATTAAATGAGCAGTTCTTC. J is TRBJ2-1 and V is TRBV18, with a tentative D call TRBD1 (5 bases). Trimming removed 5 bases from V and 7 bases from J, with 21 bases in between. The CDR3 spans 16 residues. In germline, CDR1 is KGHSH, CDR2 LQKENI.